These 15 T cell receptor beta chains share one sample of origin, sequenced in a study of long-term antiretroviral therapy in people with HIV. Runs used v3.0 of the immunoSEQ assay and were done at survey level. The table came from immunoSEQ multiplex PCR; TCRdb's copy has only in-frame clones and leaves some out. The table includes some 23,000 clones, roughly 88% detected once. This sample comprised unsorted PBMCs, obtained less than 4.7 years after starting antiretroviral therapy. The receptors were gathered from a young man with HIV.

This chain uses TRBV5-1 with TRBJ2-7; TRBD1 matches at 9 bases. The V gene end was trimmed by 4 bases and the J gene end by 2 bases; junction bases not matched to a gene: 13. CDR3 length: 17 residues. CDR1 and CDR2 from the germline V gene are SGHRS and YFSETQ. The CDR3 sequence is CASSSGTGQLLAYEQYF. For the CDR3, the DNA is TGCGCCAGCAGCAGCGGGACAGGGCAACTTTTAGCCTACGAGCAGTACTTC.

The chain employs TRBV4-1 and TRBJ1-6; D call uncertain. This CDR3 comprises 14 residues. Germline V lookup: CDR1 MGHRA, CDR2 YSYEKL. Trimming removed 0 bases from V and 10 bases from J, with 10 bases in between. CDR3 in DNA: TGCGCCAGCAGCCAAGAGGTTGGGGTCTCACCCCTCCACTTT. This translates into CASSQEVGVSPLHF.

The chain links TRBV19 to TRBJ1-1; D remains ambiguous. Trimming shortened V by 1 base and J by 2 bases, and 11 bases separated the two germline ends. The CDR3 runs 15 residues. Looked up from germline, CDR1 is LNHDA and CDR2 is SQIVND (reference sequence). The CDR3 loop is CASSIGRTANTEAFF. CDR3 sequence (DNA): TGTGCCAGTAGTATAGGAAGGACGGCCAACACTGAAGCTTTCTTT.

V usage is TRBV7-9 and J usage is TRBJ2-2; 7 bases are a match to TRBD2. Trimming took 4 bases from V and 1 from J; bases not matched to a gene: 6. The CDR3 is made up of 16 amino acids. Germline V CDR1 and CDR2: SEHNR, FQNEAQ (reference sequence). DNA for the CDR3: TGTGCCAGCAGCTCACGCGGGGGACGGAACACCGGGGAGCTGTTTTTT. It codes for CASSSRGGRNTGELFF.

This chain joins TRBV7-8 and TRBJ1-5, with D unclear. Trimming took off 3 bases at V and 2 bases at J, with 11 bases between the two ends. Germline CDR1 SGHVS, CDR2 FQNEAQ. The CDR3 has 15 amino acids. The CDR3 DNA is TGTGCCAGCAGCTTGAGGGCTTTGGGCAATCAGCCCCAGCATTTT. Its translation: CASSLRALGNQPQHF.

The genes are TRBV5-8 and TRBJ2-7; D is undetermined. Trimming stripped 0 bases from V and 2 bases from J, with 9 bases between. The CDR3 totals 14 residues. The germline V gene has CDR1 SGHTS and CDR2 YDEGEE. This chain's CDR3 is CASSLATHPYEQYF. For the CDR3, the DNA is TGTGCCAGCAGCTTGGCGACACACCCCTACGAGCAGTACTTC.

The CDR3 loop reads CASATGGVQPQHF. The CDR3 DNA sequence: TGTGCCAGCGCAACAGGGGGCGTTCAGCCCCAGCATTTT. V gene TRBV6-1 combines with J gene TRBJ1-5; 9 bases agree with TRBD1. CDR1 and CDR2 (germline): MNHNS, SASEGT. The V and J ends lost 8 bases and 6 bases, in that order; junction bases with no gene match: 5. CDR3 size: 13 residues.

The genes are TRBV4-3 and TRBJ1-1, with D unresolved. Trimming pared 1 base from V and 4 bases from J, leaving 13 bases between. This CDR3 spans 15 amino acids. Germline CDR1 reads LGHNA; CDR2 reads YSLEER. CDR3 loop: CASSQVEGATTEAFF. The CDR3 region has the DNA TGCGCCAGCAGCCAAGTAGAAGGCGCGACCACTGAAGCTTTCTTT.

The rearrangement links TRBV9 to TRBJ1-4; D perhaps matches TRBD1 (5 bases). The CDR3 extends over 15 amino acids. V was pared by 3 bases and J by 4 bases, with 13 bases between. In germline, CDR1 is SGDLS, CDR2 YYNGEE. CDR3 coding DNA: TGTGCCAGCAGCGCCTACCGGGACGGTAATGAAAAACTGTTTTTT. Translating gives CASSAYRDGNEKLFF.

V gene TRBV5-1 combines with J gene TRBJ2-7, with 9 nucleotides matching TRBD1. Germline V gene sequence: CDR1 SGHRS, CDR2 YFSETQ. Trimming at V came to 4 bases and at J to 7 bases, leaving 9 bases not matched to a gene. This CDR3 spans 14 amino acids. The DNA of the CDR3 is TGCGCCAGCAGCCGGTCACAGGGGGCTCGGGAGCAGTACTTC. As protein: CASSRSQGAREQYF.

The gene calls are TRBV5-1 and TRBJ2-7; a weak D match, TRBD1 (5 bases). Looked up from germline, CDR1 is SGHRS and CDR2 is YFSETQ. V lost 4 bases and J 3 bases, leaving 14 bases between the germline ends. CDR3 length equals 14 residues. CDR3 loop: CASSPRWGSYEQYF. DNA of the CDR3: TGCGCCAGCAGCCCCCGTTGGGGCAGCTACGAGCAGTACTTC.

This chain's CDR3 is CASSQFGRRGTEAFF. CDR3 nucleotides: TGCGCCAGCAGCCAGTTCGGCAGGAGGGGCACTGAAGCTTTCTTT. V and J are TRBV4-1 and TRBJ1-1; D possibly corresponds to TRBD1 (5 bases). This CDR3 contains 15 residues. Germline assignment: CDR1 MGHRA and CDR2 YSYEKL. Trimming removed 3 bases from V and 4 bases from J, with 15 bases in between.

The rearrangement uses TRBV19 and TRBJ2-3, with 7 bases matching TRBD2. This CDR3 has 15 amino acids. Germline V lookup: CDR1 LNHDA, CDR2 SQIVND (reference sequence). V gave up 7 bases and J gave up 2 bases; unmatched junction bases: 9. Written as DNA, the CDR3 is TGTGCCAGTACCCCCACGGGACTACACACAGATACGCAGTATTTT. As protein: CASTPTGLHTDTQYF.

The chain has TRBV9 and TRBJ2-5, with 14 bases matching TRBD2. Losses at the gene ends were 3 bases for V and 2 bases for J; bases not matched to a gene: 6. Germline V lookup: CDR1 SGDLS, CDR2 YYNGEE. CDR3 length equals 17 residues. The CDR3 loop reads CASSGGTSGGKQETQYF. In DNA, the CDR3 is TGTGCCAGCAGCGGCGGGACTAGCGGGGGAAAGCAAGAGACCCAGTACTTC.

The CDR3 protein is CASSFGAEEQYF. Written as DNA, the CDR3 is TGTGCCAGCAGTTTTGGGGCAGAAGAGCAGTACTTC. The chain carries TRBV2 and TRBJ2-7; the D gene is possibly TRBD1 (5 bases). V lost 5 bases and J lost 7, with 12 bases in between. CDR1 and CDR2 (germline): SNHLY, FYNNEI. The CDR3 consists of 12 residues.